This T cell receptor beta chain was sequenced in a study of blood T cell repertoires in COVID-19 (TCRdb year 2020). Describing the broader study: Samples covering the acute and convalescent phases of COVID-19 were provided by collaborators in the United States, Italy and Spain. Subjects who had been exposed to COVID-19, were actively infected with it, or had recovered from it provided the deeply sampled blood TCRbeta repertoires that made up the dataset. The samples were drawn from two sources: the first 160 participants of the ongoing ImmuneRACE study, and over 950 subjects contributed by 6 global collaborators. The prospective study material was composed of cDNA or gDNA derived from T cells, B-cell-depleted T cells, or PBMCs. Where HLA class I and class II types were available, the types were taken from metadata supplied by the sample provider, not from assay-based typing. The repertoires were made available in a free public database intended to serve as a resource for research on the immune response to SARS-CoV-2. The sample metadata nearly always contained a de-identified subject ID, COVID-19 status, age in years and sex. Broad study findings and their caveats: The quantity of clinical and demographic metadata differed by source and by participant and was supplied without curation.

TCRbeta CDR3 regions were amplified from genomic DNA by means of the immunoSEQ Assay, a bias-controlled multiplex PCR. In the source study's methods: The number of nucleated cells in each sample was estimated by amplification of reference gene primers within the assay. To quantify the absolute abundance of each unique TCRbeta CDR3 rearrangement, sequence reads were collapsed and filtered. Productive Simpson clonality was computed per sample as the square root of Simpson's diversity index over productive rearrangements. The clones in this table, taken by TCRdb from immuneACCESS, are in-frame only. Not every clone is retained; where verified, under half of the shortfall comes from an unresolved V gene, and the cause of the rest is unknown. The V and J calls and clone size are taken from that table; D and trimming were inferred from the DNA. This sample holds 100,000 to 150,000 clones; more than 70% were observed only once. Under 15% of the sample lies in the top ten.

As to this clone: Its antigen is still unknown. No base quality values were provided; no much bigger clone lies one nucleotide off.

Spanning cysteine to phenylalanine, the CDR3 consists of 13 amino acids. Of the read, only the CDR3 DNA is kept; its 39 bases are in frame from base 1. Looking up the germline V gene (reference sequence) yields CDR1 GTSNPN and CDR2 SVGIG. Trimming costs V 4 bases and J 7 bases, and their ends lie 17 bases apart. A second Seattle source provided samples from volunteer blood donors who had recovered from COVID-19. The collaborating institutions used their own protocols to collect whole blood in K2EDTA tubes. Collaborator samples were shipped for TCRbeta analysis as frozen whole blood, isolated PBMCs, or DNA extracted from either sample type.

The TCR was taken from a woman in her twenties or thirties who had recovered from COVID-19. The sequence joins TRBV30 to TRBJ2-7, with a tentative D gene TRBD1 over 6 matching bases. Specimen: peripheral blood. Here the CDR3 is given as CAWIQQGSREQYF. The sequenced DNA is TGTGCCTGGATCCAACAGGGTTCTAGGGAGCAGTACTTC. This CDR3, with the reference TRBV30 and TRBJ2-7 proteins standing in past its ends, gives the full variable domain SQTIHQWPATLVQPVGSPLSLECTVEGTSNPNLYWYRQAAGRGLQLLFYSVGIGQISSEVPQNLSASRPQDRQFILSSKKLLLSDSGFYLCAWIQQGSREQYFGPGTRLTVT.